This T cell receptor (beta chain) emerged from a study of breast tumors, draining lymph nodes, adjacent tissues. Study-wide results and caveats: Luminal-like breast cancer showed significantly greater tumor-nontumor repertoire similarity than basal-like breast cancer did. Findings are consistent with lymph node origin and intratumoral expansion of most tumor T cells. Data only fit, rather than demonstrated, lymph node origin of most tumor T cells. Tumor repertoires ranked between lymph nodes and nontumor tissue in diversity, with V and J gene preferences.

Between the trimmed V and J ends, which lost 6 bases and 2 bases, there was a span of 14 bases. The CDR3 has 13 amino acids. Germline V CDR1 and CDR2: DFQATT, SNEGSKA (reference sequence). Samples came from axillary lymph nodes draining the breast cancer. TCRdb redid the calling of the multiplex PCR reads with MiXCR, one entry per CDR3 protein. The sample includes approximately 200,000 distinct CDR3 sequences, around a third seen only once; the top ten take roughly 4%. About this clonotype itself: What it binds is not known.

Material for sequencing was axillary lymph node tissue. The source of this sequence is a female donor with breast cancer. Some clones in this sample may be carry-over from other donors' samples. The chain carries TRBV20-1 and TRBJ2-7, with D possibly TRBD2 on 6 matching bases. This chain's CDR3 is CSAEGGNAYEQYF. CDR3 DNA sequence: TGCAGTGCGGAGGGAGGAAACGCCTACGAGCAGTACTTC.